Below, 24 T cell receptor beta chains from the same sample are listed, as sequenced in a study of post-analysis software for immune sequencing data. Findings and limits, study-wide: Roughly five TRBV segments were more frequent in patients than controls; TRBV5-6, TRBV5-1 and TRBV20-1 belonged to this group.

Unique molecular identifiers tagged the TCR beta cDNA libraries. Using its own MiXCR run on the PCR reads, TCRdb lists one record per CDR3 protein. The table includes approximately 350,000 distinct CDR3 sequences, 30% to 45% detected once. What these receptors recognize is not known. Sample: blood. These receptors all stem from a girl aged 5 to 17 with multiple sclerosis.

In this sample, this clonotype turned up a few times. The genes are TRBV7-2 and TRBJ2-5; either TRBD1 or TRBD2 may fit D (5 bases each). The tail of the sequence fits TRBJ2-7 better, so the J call may be wrong. This CDR3 region has 14 residues. Germline CDR1 is SGHTA and CDR2 is FQGNSA. The CDR3 bases are TGTGCCAGCAGCCCCCGGGACGGACGCCGCGAGCAGTACTTC. Amino acid sequence: CASSPRDGRREQYF.

This clonotype was observed at least ten times. The CDR3 DNA reads TGCGCCAGCAGCGAGGTCCGAGCGGGGGGAGAGACCCAGTACTTC. Translation gives CASSEVRAGGETQYF. The J gene is TRBJ2-5, the V gene TRBV5-1; 9 nucleotides match TRBD2. Germline V gene sequence: CDR1 SGHRS, CDR2 YFSETQ. The V and J ends lost 4 bases and 4 bases, in that order; junction bases with no gene match: 8. The CDR3 extends over 15 amino acids.

The chain combines TRBV10-1 with TRBJ2-1, with 9 bases matching TRBD2. The CDR3 extends over 17 amino acids. The ends lost 9 bases at V and 8 bases at J; junction bases unmatched: 20. Germline V gives CDR1 WNHNN, CDR2 SYGVQD (reference sequence). The CDR3 sequence: CARGLAGGPPVRDEQFF. CDR3 DNA sequence: TGCGCCAGGGGACTGGCGGGGGGGCCTCCGGTCAGGGATGAGCAGTTCTTC.

The rearrangement uses TRBV6-5 and TRBJ1-4; 7 bases align to TRBD1. The V gene's germline CDR1 is MNHEY and CDR2 SVGAGI. With 0 bases clipped from V and 11 bases from J, the junction kept 6 bases outside the gene matches. The CDR3 runs 14 residues. The CDR3 nucleotides read TGTGCCAGCAGTTACTCGGAGGGGGCGGGGAAACTGTTTTTT. It translates to CASSYSEGAGKLFF.

The chain employs TRBV6-6 and TRBJ2-7, with TRBD1 identical over 7 bases. After removal of 6 bases from V and 7 bases from J, the junction contained 21 bases not matched to a gene. This CDR3 is 17 amino acids long. Looked up from germline, CDR1 is MNHNY and CDR2 is SVGAGI (reference sequence). Here the CDR3 DNA reads TGTGCCAGCAGCCCCCCGACAGGGAAACCCCCTTACAATGAGCAGTACTTC. This encodes CASSPPTGKPPYNEQYF.

The CDR3 region has the DNA TGTGCCAGCAGCCAAGACCTCGGGGCCGGGTCAGATACGCAGTATTTT. This gives the protein CASSQDLGAGSDTQYF. The rearrangement uses TRBV4-2 and TRBJ2-3, with D possibly being TRBD1 or TRBD2 (5 bases each). Germline lookup yields CDR1 LGHNA and CDR2 YNFKEQ. This CDR3 contains 16 residues. V was pared by 0 bases and J by 4 bases, with 14 bases between.

This clonotype was counted only a few times. The genes are TRBV15 and TRBJ2-7; perhaps TRBD2 as D (5 bases). The V gene lost 1 base and the J gene lost 4 bases, with 14 bases spanning the gap. This CDR3 contains 15 residues. Germline V gene sequence: CDR1 LNHNV, CDR2 YYDKDF (reference sequence). CDR3 nucleotides: TGTGCCACCAGCAGAGGTACCGGGGAAAATTACGAGCAGTACTTC. Translation gives CATSRGTGENYEQYF.

This chain joins TRBV27 and TRBJ1-1, with TRBD1 as a possible D gene (6 bases). Germline CDR1 MNHEY, CDR2 SMNVEV (reference sequence). The V end was cut by 6 bases, the J end by 4 bases, with 12 bases between. The CDR3 is made up of 13 amino acids. For the CDR3, the DNA is TGTGCCAGCAGACTTACAGGGTTCACTGAAGCTTTCTTT. It codes for CASRLTGFTEAFF.

This clonotype came up a few times. V and J are TRBV4-3 and TRBJ1-1; D possibly corresponds to TRBD1 (6 bases). Germline loops: CDR1 LGHNA, CDR2 YSLEER. V was pared by 4 bases and J by 9 bases, with 15 bases between. CDR3 length equals 13 residues. This CDR3 is CASSPGTYQQAFF. CDR3 coding DNA: TGCGCCAGCAGCCCCGGGACATACCAACAAGCTTTCTTT.

This clonotype occurred a few times. The V gene is TRBV4-1, the J gene TRBJ1-1; weak D call: TRBD1 (5 bases). Germline V lookup: CDR1 MGHRA, CDR2 YSYEKL. The V and J ends lost 2 bases and 4 bases respectively, with 14 bases between them. CDR3 length: 15 residues. CDR3 residues: CASSQNYYGGTEAFF. CDR3 nucleotide sequence: TGCGCCAGCAGCCAAAATTATTATGGGGGCACTGAAGCTTTCTTT.

A remark on this clonotype: The CDR3 end shows no conserved phenylalanine or tryptophan, and so a read error is likely. V and J are TRBV20-1 and TRBJ1-1; D gene ambiguous. V lost 1 base to trimming and J lost 0 bases, with 6 bases between them. Germline CDR1 reads DFQATT; CDR2 reads SNEGSKA (reference sequence). This CDR3 contains 13 residues. The CDR3 coding sequence is TGCAGTGCTAGAGGGGCAGTGAACACTGAAGCTTTCCTT. This encodes CSARGAVNTEAFL.

This clonotype has more than one count but fewer than ten. The V gene is TRBV4-3, the J gene TRBJ2-1; D possibly corresponds to TRBD2 (7 bases). The CDR3 extends over 16 amino acids. The V and J ends lost 4 bases and 3 bases respectively, with 16 bases between them. CDR1 is LGHNA, CDR2 YSLEER, per germline. In nucleotides, the CDR3 is TGCGCCAGCAGCCGCAGAGGGGGGGGCAGCTACAATGAGCAGTTCTTC. This sequence encodes CASSRRGGGSYNEQFF.

The gene calls are TRBV6-2 or TRBV6-3 and TRBJ2-1, with 10 bases that match TRBD2. The CDR3 spans 16 residues. Germline V gene sequence: CDR1 MNHEY, CDR2 SVGEGT. Trimming took 6 bases from V and 9 from J; bases not matched to a gene: 14. The CDR3 coding sequence is TGTGCCAGCAGATTTAGAAGCGGGGGGGCCATCGGTGAGCAGTTCTTC. Amino acid sequence: CASRFRSGGAIGEQFF.

The chain carries TRBV6-1 and TRBJ1-2, with TRBD1 matching over 8 bases. The V gene end was trimmed by 11 bases and the J gene end by 5 bases; junction bases not matched to a gene: 10. Germline lookup yields CDR1 MNHNS and CDR2 SASEGT. The CDR3 is made up of 13 amino acids. In nucleotides, the CDR3 is TGTGCCGTCACACAGGGGGGCCAGTATGGCTACACCTTC. Translation: CAVTQGGQYGYTF.

This clonotype was seen a handful of times. V and J are TRBV7-9 and TRBJ2-2; D call uncertain. The CDR3 has 15 residues. V lost 5 bases and J lost 5, with 15 bases in between. The germline CDR1 and CDR2 sequences are SEHNR and FQNEAQ (reference sequence). The CDR3 is CASSETPLGTGELFF. DNA of the CDR3: TGTGCCAGCAGCGAGACCCCCCTGGGGACCGGGGAGCTGTTTTTT.

This chain joins TRBV5-1 and TRBJ1-2; D not certain. The CDR3 sequence is 14 residues long. Germline CDR1 SGHRS, CDR2 YFSETQ. Trimming shortened V by 4 bases and J by 7 bases, and 17 bases separated the two germline ends. DNA of the CDR3: TGCGCCAGCAGCCAAGAGGGTGAAGGAGGTGGCTACACCTTC. This gives the protein CASSQEGEGGGYTF.

Many counts were recorded for this clonotype. The gene calls are TRBV12-3 or TRBV12-4 and TRBJ1-2; D is ambiguous. The CDR3 sequence is 14 residues long. Deletions cut 8 bases from V and 8 bases from J, with 21 bases between. The CDR3 region has the DNA TGTGCCAGCCGAAGTTCCCCGAGGGCTGGCGGCTACACCTTC. It specifies CASRSSPRAGGYTF.

This clonotype was observed a handful of times. The V and J genes are TRBV5-1 and TRBJ2-3, with D uncertain. The CDR3 loop spans 13 amino acids. In germline, CDR1 is SGHRS, CDR2 YFSETQ. Trimming cost V 0 bases and J 4 bases, with 6 bases left between them. For the CDR3, the DNA is TGCGCCAGCAGCTTGGGGGGTCCAGATACGCAGTATTTT. Amino acids: CASSLGGPDTQYF.

Regarding this clonotype: The junction shows a germline mismatch at one end, possibly a read error. This chain joins TRBV9 and TRBJ2-3; possibly TRBD2 for D (5 bases). Germline CDR1 reads SGDLS; CDR2 reads YYNGEE. This CDR3 has 13 residues. The CDR3 spells CTSSGTSTDTQYF. CDR3 coding DNA: TGTACCAGCAGCGGCACTAGCACAGATACGCAGTATTTT.

This sequence joins TRBV29-1 and TRBJ2-3, with unresolved D. V was pared by 0 bases and J by 1 base, with 8 bases between. The length of the CDR3 is 14 residues. Germline CDR1 reads SQVTM; CDR2 reads ANQGSEA. This CDR3 reads CSVEDLGGTDTQYF. The DNA of the CDR3 is TGCAGCGTTGAAGACCTCGGAGGCACAGATACGCAGTATTTT.

A few counts support this clonotype. This sequence joins TRBV6-6 and TRBJ2-7; weak D call: TRBD2 (7 bases). This CDR3 is built from 14 residues. Trimming removed 11 bases at V and 1 base at J, with 18 bases between. Per the germline V gene, CDR1 is MNHNY and CDR2 is SVGAGI (reference sequence). The CDR3 region has the DNA TGTGCCTCTCTCCCGGGGGGCCAGTCCTACGAGCAGTACTTC. Its translation is CASLPGGQSYEQYF.

The chain is built from TRBV29-1 and TRBJ2-1; D could derive from TRBD1 or TRBD2 (6 bases each). Germline lookup yields CDR1 SQVTM and CDR2 ANQGSEA. The CDR3 is 16 amino acids. With 6 bases removed from V and 0 bases from J, the gap between germline ends came to 18 bases. The CDR3 region has the DNA TGCAGCGTCCAAGACAGCAGGGGACTCTCCTACAATGAGCAGTTCTTC. Its protein product is CSVQDSRGLSYNEQFF.

The sample holds a few counts of this clonotype. V is TRBV29-1 and J is TRBJ2-7, with 7 bases aligning to TRBD1. Germline trimming cut 3 bases from V and 4 bases from J; bases unmatched to any gene: 9. This CDR3 has 14 amino acids. CDR1 is SQVTM and CDR2 is ANQGSEA in the germline V gene. Written as DNA, the CDR3 is TGCAGCGTTGAGTCCGGGACAGAGGTATACGAGCAGTACTTC. Protein product: CSVESGTEVYEQYF.

This clonotype was recorded many times. This may arise from a read error, as a much more abundant clone is one base away. The CDR3 spells CASSWAGQGYEQYF. CDR3 bases: TGCGCCAGCAGCTGGGCGGGACAGGGCTACGAGCAGTACTTC. The J gene is TRBJ2-7, the V gene TRBV5-1; 9 bases line up with TRBD1. The CDR3 runs to 14 residues. Germline assignment: CDR1 SGHRS and CDR2 YFSETQ. Trimming removed 3 bases from V and 3 bases from J; junction bases left unmatched: 4.